This TCR beta chain was recovered during a study of blood T cell repertoires in COVID-19 (dated by TCRdb to about 2020). With regard to the full study: Samples covering the acute and convalescent phases of COVID-19 were provided by collaborators in the United States, Italy and Spain. The prospective study material was composed of cDNA or gDNA derived from T cells, B-cell-depleted T cells, or PBMCs. Subjects who had been exposed to COVID-19, were actively infected with it, or had recovered from it provided the deeply sampled blood TCRbeta repertoires that made up the dataset. The repertoires were made available in a free public database intended to serve as a resource for research on the immune response to SARS-CoV-2. Samples were obtained from the ongoing ImmuneRACE study (first 160 participants) and from 950 to 1,500 subjects provided by 6 global collaborators. A de-identified subject ID, COVID-19 status, age in years and sex were almost always included in the sample metadata. Where available, HLA class I and class II types were taken from metadata supplied by the sample provider and were not determined by assay-based typing. Results and caveats for the whole study, not just this receptor: The quantity of clinical and demographic metadata differed by source and by participant and was supplied without curation.

V is clipped by 0 bases and J by 10 bases, and the sequence between their germline boundaries is 9 bases long. The germline V gene encodes CDR1 SNHLY and CDR2 FYNNEI. Reading from cysteine to phenylalanine, the CDR3 counts 12 amino acids. Just CDR3 DNA is preserved here, 36 bases in frame from base 1. The immunoSEQ Assay, a bias-controlled multiplex PCR, was used to amplify TCRbeta CDR3 regions from genomic DNA. Per the source publication's procedure: The number of nucleated cells in each sample was estimated by amplification of reference gene primers within the assay. To quantify the absolute abundance of each unique TCRbeta CDR3 rearrangement, sequence reads were collapsed and filtered. For each sample, productive Simpson clonality was calculated by taking the square root of Simpson's diversity index across productive rearrangements. As stored in TCRdb, this immuneACCESS dataset retains in-frame rearrangements with V and J assigned. A fraction of the clones does not appear; measured against another copy, unresolved V genes explain less than half of the discrepancy, and the remainder lacks a known reason. The DNA was the basis for D and trimming; V, J and clone size are from that table. Counted in this sample were 150,000 to 200,000 clones; around 79% of them appeared once. The top ten clonotypes cover 5.5% to 7% of the sample.

Regarding this clone: The antigen it binds to is not known. Within one base of it there is no much larger clone, and no base qualities were kept.

One collaborating source in Seattle enrolled patients while the patients were actively infected and followed the patients over time throughout the course of disease. The collaborating institutions used their own protocols to collect whole blood in K2EDTA tubes. For TCRbeta analysis, collaborator samples were shipped as frozen whole blood, as isolated PBMCs, or as DNA extracted from either sample type. This receptor was identified in a woman aged 40 to 50 with COVID-19, enrolled during active disease. Sequencing was performed on peripheral blood. The chain was built from TRBV2 and TRBJ1-1; TRBD1 could be the D gene, as 5 bases match. The DNA reads as follows: TGTGCCAGCAGTGAAGCGGGGCTCGCAGCTTTCTTT. Protein translation: CASSEAGLAAFF.